The 24 T cell receptor beta chains given below trace back to one sample, sequenced in a study of blood T cells in healthy people across ages. A second PCR of about 7 to 12 cycles used a sample-barcoded 5' primer and a J-beta primer mix. TCRdb independently ran MiXCR on the 5' RACE reads; one entry per CDR3 protein. The repertoire consists of approximately 770,000 distinct CDR3 sequences, with 55% to 75% occurring once and the leading ten covering about 20%. Sequencing used blood. These receptors all come from a man under 40 in good health.

The chain links TRBV13 to TRBJ2-7, with TRBD2 as a possible D gene (6 bases). The germline V gene encodes CDR1 PRHDT and CDR2 FYEKMQ (reference sequence). This CDR3 contains 14 residues. Trimming took off 5 bases at V and 2 bases at J, with 13 bases between the two ends. As DNA, the CDR3 is TGTGCCAGCAGCCCGGGACTGAAGACCTACGAGCAGTACTTC. It translates to CASSPGLKTYEQYF.

The CDR3 coding sequence is TGTGCCAGCAGCGTATTAGGACAGGGATTTGAAGAGCAGTTCTTC. Amino acids: CASSVLGQGFEEQFF. The chain couples TRBV9 to TRBJ2-1; 8 positions agree with TRBD1. This CDR3 is built from 15 residues. Germline CDR1 reads SGDLS; CDR2 reads YYNGEE. V lost 1 base, J lost 10 bases, and 10 bases stayed unmatched. The full variable domain, rest sourced from reference TRBV9 and TRBJ2-1, is DSGVTQTPKHLITATGQRVTLRCSPRSGDLSVYWYQQSLDQGLQFLIQYYNGEERAKGNILERFSAQQFPDLHSELNLSSLELGDSALYFCASSVLGQGFEEQFFGPGTRLTVL.

V and J are TRBV27 and TRBJ2-5; D tentatively reads TRBD1 or TRBD2 (5 bases each). V lost 1 base and J lost 5, with 14 bases in between. This CDR3 has 15 amino acids. CDR1 is MNHEY and CDR2 is SMNVEV in the germline V gene (reference sequence). The chain's CDR3 is CASSLYPGPWETQYF. The DNA for the CDR3 is TGTGCCAGCAGTTTATACCCGGGACCTTGGGAGACCCAGTACTTC.

The chain uses TRBV7-6 and TRBJ2-5, with D unresolved. This CDR3 is 11 amino acids long. Germline loops: CDR1 SGHVS, CDR2 FNYEAQ. Trimming removed 5 bases from V and 9 bases from J, with 10 bases in between. CDR3 amino acids: CASSTGLPQYF. CDR3 coding DNA: TGTGCCAGCAGCACCGGCCTTCCCCAGTACTTC. Complete variable domain (other parts from reference TRBV7-6 and TRBJ2-5): GAGVSQSPRYKVTKRGQDVALRCDPISGHVSLYWYRQALGQGPEFLTYFNYEAQQDKSGLPNDRFSAERPEGSISTLTIQRTEQRDSAMYRCASSTGLPQYFGPGTRLLVL.

This clonotype showed up just a few times. This chain joins TRBV20-1 and TRBJ2-1; 8 positions agree with TRBD1. The CDR3 is 14 residues long. Germline loops: CDR1 DFQATT, CDR2 SNEGSKA (reference sequence). With V trimmed by 2 bases and J by 4 bases, 4 bases remained unmatched. The CDR3 DNA sequence: TGCAGTGCTAGATTGGACAGGGAATACAATGAGCAGTTCTTC. As protein: CSARLDREYNEQFF.

CDR3 residues: CASSYLQAEQYF. CDR3 DNA sequence: TGTGCCAGCAGCTACCTACAGGCAGAGCAGTACTTC. The chain links TRBV12-3 or TRBV12-4 to TRBJ2-7, with TRBD1 as a possible D gene (5 bases). The CDR3 loop spans 12 amino acids. V dropped 6 bases and J dropped 7 bases, with 13 bases sitting between them.

The chain joins TRBV20-1 to TRBJ1-2; 7 nucleotides match TRBD1. This CDR3 contains 12 residues. Losses at the gene ends were 5 bases for V and 3 bases for J; bases not matched to a gene: 3. Per germline, CDR1 DFQATT and CDR2 SNEGSKA (reference sequence). CDR3 in amino acids: CSAATGDYGYTF. CDR3 nucleotides: TGCAGTGCTGCAACAGGGGACTATGGCTACACCTTC.

The CDR3 DNA sequence: TGCAGCGTTGGGGGTGGGGATAATTCACCCCTCCACTTT. This translates into CSVGGGDNSPLHF. This sequence joins TRBV29-1 and TRBJ1-6; D is ambiguous. CDR1 and CDR2 (germline): SQVTM, ANQGSEA. The CDR3 is 13 residues long. Trimming removed 4 bases from V and 5 bases from J, with 9 bases in between.

This clonotype appeared a few times. The chain is built from TRBV12-3 or TRBV12-4 and TRBJ2-7; D is possibly TRBD2 (5 bases). V was pared by 5 bases and J by 0 bases, with 8 bases between. The length of the CDR3 is 13 residues. In nucleotides, the CDR3 is TGTGCCAGCAGTCAGACTAACTCCTACGAGCAGTACTTC. Translating gives CASSQTNSYEQYF.

This clonotype was picked up one time. A read error may produce the germline difference seen at one junction end. The genes are TRBV5-1 and TRBJ2-3, with D possibly matching TRBD2 (6 bases). From germline, CDR1 is SGHRS and CDR2 YFSETQ. The CDR3 extends over 14 amino acids. CDR3 region: CATRPGESTDTQCF. The DNA for the CDR3 is TGCGCCACCCGACCGGGAGAAAGCACAGATACGCAGTGTTTT.

The CDR3 is CASSLFGTGAYYEQYF. CDR3 nucleotides: TGTGCCAGCAGTTTATTCGGGACAGGGGCCTACTACGAGCAGTACTTC. This chain links TRBV28 with TRBJ2-7, with 10 bases lining up with TRBD1. Trimming removed 1 base from V and 3 bases from J; junction bases left unmatched: 6. Germline CDR1 reads MDHEN; CDR2 reads SYDVKM. This CDR3 spans 16 amino acids.

This clonotype was counted a few times. V is TRBV30 and J is TRBJ2-5; possible D gene TRBD1, 7 bases. The germline CDR1 and CDR2 sequences are GTSNPN and SVGIG (reference sequence). Trimming stripped 2 bases from V and 5 bases from J, with 9 bases between. The CDR3 runs 12 residues. In DNA form, the CDR3 reads TGTGCCTGGAGTCCAGGGGGGGAGACCCAGTACTTC. Translating gives CAWSPGGETQYF.

The CDR3 DNA follows: TGTGCCAGCGGCCCTGGGACAGCGACCTACGAGCAGTACTTC. Protein product: CASGPGTATYEQYF. The rearrangement uses TRBV28 and TRBJ2-1; TRBD1 aligns across 7 bases. The J call may not be correct, given that the DNA end is closer to TRBJ2-7. In germline, CDR1 is MDHEN, CDR2 SYDVKM. This CDR3 has 14 residues.

The chain combines TRBV20-1 with TRBJ2-7; perhaps TRBD1 as D (6 bases). From germline, CDR1 is DFQATT and CDR2 SNEGSKA (reference sequence). V was pared by 4 bases and J by 1 base, with 14 bases between. The CDR3 runs to 14 residues. CDR3 loop: CSAIPGHPSYEQYF. As DNA, the CDR3 is TGCAGTGCTATTCCGGGACACCCTTCCTACGAGCAGTACTTC.

This chain uses TRBV29-1 with TRBJ2-3; perhaps TRBD1 as D (6 bases). The CDR3 runs 14 residues. Trimming removed 6 bases from V and 1 base from J, with 14 bases in between. The germline gives CDR1 SQVTM, CDR2 ANQGSEA. Here the CDR3 DNA reads TGCAGCGTGGAACAGGGTGGGGGCACAGATACGCAGTATTTT. Translated, it gives CSVEQGGGTDTQYF.

Only a few counts were recorded for this clonotype. The chain links TRBV4-3 to TRBJ2-3, with 8 bases lining up with TRBD1. Losses at the gene ends were 6 bases for V and 4 bases for J; bases not matched to a gene: 12. CDR1 and CDR2 (germline): LGHNA, YSLEER. The CDR3 is 16 amino acids. Here the CDR3 reads CASSATGTGVPDTQYF. The DNA of the CDR3 is TGCGCCAGCAGTGCGACCGGGACAGGAGTGCCAGATACGCAGTATTTT.

This rearrangement joins TRBV12-5 to TRBJ2-1, with unresolved D. The V gene lost 6 bases and the J gene lost 5 bases, with 20 bases spanning the gap. The CDR3 totals 16 residues. The germline CDR1 and CDR2 sequences are LGHNT and FRNRAP. The CDR3 here is CASGPPDQAANNEQFF. DNA of the CDR3: TGTGCTAGTGGCCCCCCCGACCAGGCCGCCAACAATGAGCAGTTCTTC.

The V gene is TRBV5-1, the J gene TRBJ1-1; D call uncertain. The CDR3 length is 13 residues. Germline CDR1 SGHRS, CDR2 YFSETQ. Trimming pared 0 bases from V and 6 bases from J, leaving 9 bases between. The DNA for the CDR3 is TGCGCCAGCAGCTTGGCCCCAGATGCTGAAGCTTTCTTT. Protein: CASSLAPDAEAFF.

The CDR3 nucleotides read TGCAGTGCCCAGTTCCATAATTCACCCCTCCACTTT. This encodes CSAQFHNSPLHF. This chain uses TRBV20-1 with TRBJ1-6, with D unresolved. CDR3 length: 12 amino acids. The V end lost 6 bases, the J end lost 5 bases, and 8 bases lay between the germline ends. Germline assignment: CDR1 DFQATT and CDR2 SNEGSKA (reference sequence).

The CDR3 reads CASSQDLGALGYTF. The CDR3 bases are TGTGCCAGCAGCCAAGATTTGGGGGCCCTAGGCTACACCTTC. The rearrangement joins TRBV14 to TRBJ1-2; possibly TRBD1 for D (6 bases). V was shortened by 0 bases and J by 8 bases, with 13 bases between the two germline ends. The CDR3 has 14 amino acids. CDR1 and CDR2 from the germline V gene are SGHDN and FVKESK.

The chain uses TRBV12-3 or TRBV12-4 and TRBJ2-3; the D gene is possibly TRBD2 (5 bases). V gave up 2 bases and J gave up 6 bases, with 12 bases separating them. The CDR3 is 14 residues long. DNA of the CDR3: TGTGCCAGCAGTTTAAGAGGGAGTGTGGATACGCAGTATTTT. This codes for CASSLRGSVDTQYF.

V is TRBV28 and J is TRBJ2-4; maybe TRBD2 (6 bases). The end of the DNA is better explained by TRBJ2-7, so the J call may be wrong. The CDR3 runs 17 residues. In germline, CDR1 is MDHEN, CDR2 SYDVKM. The CDR3 here is CASSPRSRDSHSYEQYF. DNA of the CDR3: TGTGCCAGCAGTCCGAGGAGCCGGGACTCCCACTCCTACGAGCAGTACTTC.

The chain employs TRBV19 and TRBJ2-1; 10 bases align to TRBD1. V trimming: 4 bases; J trimming: 8 bases; junction bases outside the gene matches: 8. The CDR3 runs to 15 residues. Germline values: CDR1 LNHDA, CDR2 SQIVND (reference sequence). The CDR3 spells CASSTTGGFGHEQFF. In nucleotides, the CDR3 is TGTGCCAGTAGTACGACAGGGGGCTTTGGTCATGAGCAGTTCTTC.

J is TRBJ1-2 and V is TRBV29-1; D is uncertain. Germline loops: CDR1 SQVTM, CDR2 ANQGSEA. The CDR3 spans 12 residues. Trimming shortened V by 7 bases and J by 3 bases, and 12 bases separated the two germline ends. CDR3 nucleotide sequence: TGCAGCGCCGTGGACGGGGACTATGGCTACACCTTC. This encodes CSAVDGDYGYTF. The full variable domain, its missing parts supplied by reference TRBV29-1 and TRBJ1-2, is SAVISQKPSRDICQRGTSLTIQCQVDSQVTMMFWYRQQPGQSLTLIATANQGSEATYESGFVIDKFPISRPNLTFSTLTVSNMSPEDSSIYLCSAVDGDYGYTFGSGTRLTVV.